The source of this TCR beta chain is a study of CD4 T cells in relation to SARS-CoV-2 and coronaviruses. For the study at large: ViraFEST: roughly 9-day antigen culture of PBMCs, then TCR beta CDR3 sequencing. The negative reference was HIV-1 Nef peptide pool or peptide-free culture. Broader study findings: Monoreactive clones expanded significantly more to SARS-CoV-2 than crossreactive clones did.

Before the COVID-19 pandemic, during about 2011-2019, CD4+ T cells were taken from unexposed donors. Isolation of CD4+ T cells took place after about 9 days in culture. As cell numbers allowed, unexposed-donor CD4+ T cells faced SARS-CoV-2 S/N and four cold-coronavirus spikes. Here immunoSEQ multiplex PCR was the method, and the copy in TCRdb shows in-frame clones only, minus some. Of 20,000 or so clones in the sample, about 80% were seen once. Notes on this clone: Its antigen is currently unknown.

V was trimmed by 2 bases and J by 7 bases, leaving 14 bases between them. CDR1 and CDR2 (germline): SNHLY, FYNNEI. The CDR3 covers 15 residues. The genes are TRBV2 and TRBJ2-2, with D possibly TRBD1 on 7 matching bases. The specimen sequenced was CD4+ T cells from PBMCs, cultured in vitro. This TCR was sampled from a human donor in good health. CDR3 DNA: TGTGCCAGCAGTGAAAGTCAGGGGGGTATCGGGGAGCTGTTTTTT. As protein: CASSESQGGIGELFF.